The entry that follows covers one TCR beta chain sequence. Antigen unknown. These data are taken from a study of CXCR3-negative and CXCR3-positive naive CD8 T cells. The overall study: Roughly 1.5 +/- 0.3 million TRB reads came from each library, giving some 140 million in total. Points from the study as a whole: Much lower diversity was found in memory CD8+ cells, while both naive subsets had comparably high diversity. The TRB CDR3s that CXCR3-positive naive cells carried were more hydrophobic than those of CXCR3-negative naive cells. Whereas memory cells differed, naive CXCR3-negative and CXCR3-positive cells shared similar TRBV-TRBJ usage.

The CDR3 totals 20 residues. A CD45RO-CCR7+CD27+CD95- phenotype identified naive CD8+ T cells. Through 5' RACE with UMI labels, the TRB cDNA libraries were prepared. Following a re-call of the 5' RACE reads, TCRdb has one entry per CDR3 protein and lacks DNA. The sample includes 150,000 or so distinct CDR3 sequences. The sample was naive CXCR3+ CD8+ T cells from blood. Subset here: CD45RO-CCR7+CD27+CD95- naive CD8+ T cells expressing CXCR3 (TNR3+). This TCR came from a human donor in good health. Some clones in this sample may be carry-over from other donors' samples. The chain combines TRBV21-1 with TRBJ1-1; the TRBD1 assignment by TCRdb is unverifiable without DNA. TRBV21-1 is a pseudogene segment. The CDR3 region is CASSKAVRRTLKNLNTEAFF.